The 13 T cell receptor beta chains reported below all come from one sample, sequenced in a study of human T cells and chemical hapten exposure. TCRdb reanalysed the RACE reads using MiXCR and keeps one entry per CDR3 protein. The table has tens of thousands of distinct CDR3 sequences, approximately 10% seen once. Time point noted: pre-sensitization, week 0. Treatment defined: therapeutic diphenylcyclopropenone sensitization with weekly scalp DPC. Total RNA was extracted from unfractionated whole blood. The specimen comprised whole blood, sampled in connection with sensitization to the hapten diphenylcyclopropenone (DPC). The receptors come from a middle-aged man with alopecia areata. Some clones in this sample may be carry-over from other donors' samples.

This clonotype has a count of ten or more. This chain uses TRBV7-9 with TRBJ2-7; TRBD2 might be the D (6 bases). This CDR3 is 14 amino acids long. Per germline, CDR1 SEHNR and CDR2 FQNEAQ (reference sequence). V was cut by 4 bases and J by 2 bases, with 12 bases left in between. CDR3 coding DNA: TGTGCCAGCAGCTCCCGGGACTCAACCTACGAGCAGTACTTC. Amino acids: CASSSRDSTYEQYF.

In its sample, this clonotype was seen many times. The rearrangement joins TRBV18 to TRBJ2-7; D is perhaps TRBD2 (6 bases). Germline V gene data show CDR1 as KGHSH and CDR2 as LQKENI. This CDR3 region has 15 residues. V was trimmed by 0 bases and J by 4 bases, leaving 13 bases between them. CDR3 sequence (DNA): TGTGCCAGCTCACCACCGGTCGCGGGACCATACGAGCAGTACTTC. Amino acid sequence: CASSPPVAGPYEQYF. The complete variable domain, with remaining parts taken from reference TRBV18 and TRBJ2-7, reads NAGVMQNPRHLVRRRGQEARLRCSPMKGHSHVYWYRQLPEEGLKFMVYLQKENIIDESGMPKERFSAEFPKEGPSILRIQQVVRGDSAAYFCASSPPVAGPYEQYFGPGTRLTVT.

This clonotype has ten or more counts. The chain combines TRBV7-2 with TRBJ2-1; TRBD2 matches at 10 bases. The CDR3 covers 15 residues. Germline loops: CDR1 SGHTA, CDR2 FQGNSA. V lost 6 bases to trimming and J lost 4 bases; unmatched junction nucleotides: 6. CDR3 bases: TGTGCCAGCAGATTGACTAGCGGGCTTTACAATGAGCAGTTCTTC. It encodes CASRLTSGLYNEQFF.

Ten or more counts support this clonotype. The chain joins TRBV7-2 to TRBJ1-2; possibly TRBD1 for D (6 bases). Trimming took 2 bases from V and 1 from J, leaving 11 bases between them. Looked up from germline, CDR1 is SGHTA and CDR2 is FQGNSA. This CDR3 comprises 15 residues. The CDR3 DNA follows: TGTGCCAGCAGCTTAATGGGGGCCTATAACTATGGCTACACCTTC. Protein sequence: CASSLMGAYNYGYTF.

The chain couples TRBV5-1 to TRBJ1-5, with a possible D match to TRBD1 (5 bases). Trimming removed 5 bases from V and 3 bases from J, with 15 bases in between. CDR1 SGHRS and CDR2 YFSETQ come from the germline V gene. The CDR3 runs to 15 residues. CDR3 protein: CASRADTGVNQPQHF. Written as DNA, the CDR3 is TGCGCCAGCAGAGCGGACACCGGGGTCAATCAGCCCCAGCATTTT.

The chain links TRBV6-6 to TRBJ2-1, with TRBD2 matching 7 bases. The CDR3 length is 16 residues. Germline values: CDR1 MNHNY, CDR2 SVGAGI (reference sequence). The J segment lost 0 bases and the V segment lost 7 bases, leaving 9 bases of the junction unmatched. The CDR3 DNA reads TGTGCCAGCAAATCCGCCGGGGGGAGCTCCTACAATGAGCAGTTCTTC. Translated, it gives CASKSAGGSSYNEQFF.

The table lists this clonotype with many counts. The chain couples TRBV29-1 to TRBJ2-1; 8 bases match TRBD2. Germline values: CDR1 SQVTM, CDR2 ANQGSEA. This CDR3 has 18 residues. With 0 bases clipped from V and 1 base from J, the junction kept 11 bases outside the gene matches. CDR3 sequence (DNA): TGCAGCGTTGAAGATGGTGGGGAGGCGGGAGGTTCCTACAATGAGCAGTTCTTC. Translating gives CSVEDGGEAGGSYNEQFF.

This clonotype was seen only a few times. The chain has TRBV28 and TRBJ2-3, with TRBD2 matching over 10 bases. There are 13 residues in the CDR3. Per the germline V gene, CDR1 is MDHEN and CDR2 is SYDVKM. The CDR3 loop is CRAGGLSADTQYF. CDR3 bases: TGTAGAGCGGGAGGGCTTTCCGCAGATACGCAGTATTTT. The full variable domain, in which reference TRBV28 and TRBJ2-3 provide the parts outside the CDR3, is DVKVTQSSRYLVKRTGEKVFLECVQDMDHENMFWYRQDPGLGLRLIYFSYDVKMKEKGDIPEGYSVSREKKERFSLILESASTNQTSMYLCRAGGLSADTQYFGPGTRLTVL.

This rearrangement joins TRBV5-1 to TRBJ2-1, with TRBD2 matching over 10 bases. V trimming: 4 bases; J trimming: 2 bases; junction bases outside the gene matches: 3. Germline values: CDR1 SGHRS, CDR2 YFSETQ. The CDR3 sequence is 15 residues long. The CDR3: CASSVSGGTYNEQFF. In DNA, the CDR3 is TGCGCCAGCAGCGTTAGCGGGGGGACCTACAATGAGCAGTTCTTC.

CDR3: CASSGGETDTQYF. CDR3 nucleotides: TGTGCCAGCAGTGGCGGAGAAACAGATACGCAGTATTTT. V and J are TRBV6-1 and TRBJ2-3, with D unresolved. Trimming removed 4 bases from V and 3 bases from J, with 8 bases in between. Germline CDR1 is MNHNS and CDR2 is SASEGT. The CDR3 is 13 amino acids.

J is TRBJ1-2 and V is TRBV2; the D gene is possibly TRBD1 (5 bases). The germline gives CDR1 SNHLY, CDR2 FYNNEI. Trimming pared 6 bases from V and 2 bases from J, leaving 13 bases between. This CDR3 region has 14 residues. DNA for the CDR3: TGTGCCAGCAGGGGACTAACGGGAAACTATGGCTACACCTTC. The encoded protein is CASRGLTGNYGYTF.

J is TRBJ2-2 and V is TRBV2; 12 bases align to TRBD1. Germline CDR1 SNHLY, CDR2 FYNNEI. V was pared by 8 bases and J by 7 bases, with 5 bases of the junction left unmatched. The CDR3 sequence is 14 residues long. The CDR3 spells CASGGQGAIGELFF. CDR3 in DNA: TGTGCCAGCGGGGGACAGGGGGCTATCGGGGAGCTGTTTTTT.

This clonotype was detected ten times or more. The chain carries TRBV18 and TRBJ1-5; TRBD1 might be the D (6 bases). Germline V gene lookup returns CDR1 KGHSH and CDR2 LQKENI. Trimming took off 3 bases at V and 5 bases at J, with 14 bases between the two ends. The CDR3 extends over 15 amino acids. The CDR3 DNA sequence: TGTGCCAGCTCACCCTCCGGGGGCGGGGATCAGCCCCAGCATTTT. Its translation: CASSPSGGGDQPQHF.